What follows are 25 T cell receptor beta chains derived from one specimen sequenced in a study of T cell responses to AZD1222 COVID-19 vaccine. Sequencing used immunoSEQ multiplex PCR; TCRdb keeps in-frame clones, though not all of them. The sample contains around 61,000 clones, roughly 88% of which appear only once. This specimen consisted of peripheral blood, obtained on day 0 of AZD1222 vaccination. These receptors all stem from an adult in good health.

The CDR3 is CASSLGAITGELFF. For the CDR3, the DNA is TGTGCCAGCAGCCTAGGTGCTATCACCGGGGAGCTGTTTTTT. J is TRBJ2-2 and V is TRBV11-3; no clear D. The V and J ends lost 5 bases and 4 bases respectively, with 11 bases between them. CDR1 SGHNT and CDR2 YENEEA come from the germline V gene. The length of the CDR3 is 14 residues.

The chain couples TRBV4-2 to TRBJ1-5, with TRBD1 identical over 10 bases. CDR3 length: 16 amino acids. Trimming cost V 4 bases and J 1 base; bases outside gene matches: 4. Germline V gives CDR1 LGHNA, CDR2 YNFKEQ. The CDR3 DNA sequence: TGTGCCAGCAGCCCAGAGGGACAGGGGAGCAATCAGCCCCAGCATTTT. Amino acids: CASSPEGQGSNQPQHF.

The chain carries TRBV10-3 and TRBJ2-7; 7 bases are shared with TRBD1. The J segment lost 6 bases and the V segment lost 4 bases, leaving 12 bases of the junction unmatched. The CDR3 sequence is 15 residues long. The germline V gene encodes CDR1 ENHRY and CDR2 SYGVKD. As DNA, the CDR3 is TGTGCCATCAGTGCCTTGGTGACAGGGCAGAGCGAGCAGTACTTC. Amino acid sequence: CAISALVTGQSEQYF.

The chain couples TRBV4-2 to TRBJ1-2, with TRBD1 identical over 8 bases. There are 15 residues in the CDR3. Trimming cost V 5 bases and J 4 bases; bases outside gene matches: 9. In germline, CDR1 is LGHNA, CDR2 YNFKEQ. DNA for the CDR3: TGTGCCAGCAGCACGGGACAGGCAACAGTCTATGGCTACACCTTC. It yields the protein CASSTGQATVYGYTF.

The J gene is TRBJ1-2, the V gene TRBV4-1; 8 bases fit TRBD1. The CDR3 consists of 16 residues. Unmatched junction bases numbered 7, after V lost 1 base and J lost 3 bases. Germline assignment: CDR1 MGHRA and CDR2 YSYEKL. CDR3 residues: CASSQADREFHYGYTF. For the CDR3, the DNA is TGCGCCAGCAGCCAAGCGGACAGGGAGTTTCACTATGGCTACACCTTC.

The CDR3 coding sequence is TGTGCCAGCAGTGAAGCGCTGCGAGGGGTTATATCGGGCTACACCTTC. As protein: CASSEALRGVISGYTF. V gene TRBV6-1 combines with J gene TRBJ1-2; maybe TRBD1 (5 bases). The length of the CDR3 is 16 residues. The V and J ends lost 0 bases and 8 bases respectively, with 19 bases between them. From germline, CDR1 is MNHNS and CDR2 SASEGT.

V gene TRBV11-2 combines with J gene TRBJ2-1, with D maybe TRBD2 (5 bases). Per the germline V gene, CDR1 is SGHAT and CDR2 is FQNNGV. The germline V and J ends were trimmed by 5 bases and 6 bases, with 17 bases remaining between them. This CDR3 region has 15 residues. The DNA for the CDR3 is TGTGCCAGCAGCCTCCGGGGTGTTCGGCGCAATGAGCAGTTCTTC. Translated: CASSLRGVRRNEQFF.

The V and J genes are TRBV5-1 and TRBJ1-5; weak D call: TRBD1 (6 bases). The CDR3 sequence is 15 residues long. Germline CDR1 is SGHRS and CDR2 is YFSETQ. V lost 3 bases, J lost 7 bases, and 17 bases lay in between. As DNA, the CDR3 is TGCGCCAGCAGCTGGGGACACAAAAGGTGGCAGCCCCAGCATTTT. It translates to CASSWGHKRWQPQHF. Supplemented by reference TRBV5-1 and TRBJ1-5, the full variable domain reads KAGVTQTPRYLIKTRGQQVTLSCSPISGHRSVSWYQQTPGQGLQFLFEYFSETQRNKGNFPGRFSGRQFSNSRSEMNVSTLELGDSALYLCASSWGHKRWQPQHFGDGTRLSIL.

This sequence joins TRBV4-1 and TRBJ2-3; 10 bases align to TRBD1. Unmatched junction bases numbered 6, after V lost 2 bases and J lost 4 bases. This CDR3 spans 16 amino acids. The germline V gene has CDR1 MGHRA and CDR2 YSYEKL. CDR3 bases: TGCGCCAGCAGCCAACCCGGGACAGGGGATGCAGATACGCAGTATTTT. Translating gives CASSQPGTGDADTQYF.

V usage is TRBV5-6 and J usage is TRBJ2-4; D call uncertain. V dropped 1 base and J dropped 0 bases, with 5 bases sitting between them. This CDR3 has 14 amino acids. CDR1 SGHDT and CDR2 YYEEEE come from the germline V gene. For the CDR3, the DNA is TGTGCCAGCAGCTTGCCAGTAGCCAAAAACATTCAGTACTTC. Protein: CASSLPVAKNIQYF.

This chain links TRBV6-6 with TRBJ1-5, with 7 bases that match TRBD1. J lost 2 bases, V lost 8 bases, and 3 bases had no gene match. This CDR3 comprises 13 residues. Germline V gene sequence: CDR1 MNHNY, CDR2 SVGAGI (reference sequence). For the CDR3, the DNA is TGTGCCAGCGCCACAGGGGGCAATCAGCCCCAGCATTTT. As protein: CASATGGNQPQHF.

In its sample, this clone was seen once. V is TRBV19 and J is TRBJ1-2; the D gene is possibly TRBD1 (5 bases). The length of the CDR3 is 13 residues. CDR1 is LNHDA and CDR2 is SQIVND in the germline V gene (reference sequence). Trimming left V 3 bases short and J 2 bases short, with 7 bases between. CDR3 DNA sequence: TGTGCCAGTAGTATTCCAGGGAACTATGGCTACACCTTC. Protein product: CASSIPGNYGYTF. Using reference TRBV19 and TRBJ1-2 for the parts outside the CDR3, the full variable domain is DGGITQSPKYLFRKEGQNVTLSCEQNLNHDAMYWYRQDPGQGLRLIYYSQIVNDFQKGDIAEGYSVSREKKESFPLTVTSAQKNPTAFYLCASSIPGNYGYTFGSGTRLTVV.

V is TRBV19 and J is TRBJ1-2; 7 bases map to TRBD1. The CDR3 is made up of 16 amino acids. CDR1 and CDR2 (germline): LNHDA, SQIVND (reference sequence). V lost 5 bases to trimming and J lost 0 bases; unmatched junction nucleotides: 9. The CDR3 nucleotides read TGTGCCAGTAGTTCTCGGACAGGAGGTTCTAACTATGGCTACACCTTC. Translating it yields CASSSRTGGSNYGYTF.

The CDR3 DNA follows: TGTGCCACCGGCAGGGGGGGCGCAAACACAGATACGCAGTATTTT. Protein: CATGRGGANTDTQYF. The gene calls are TRBV7-9 and TRBJ2-3; perhaps D is TRBD1 or TRBD2 (7 bases each). The germline V and J ends were trimmed by 10 bases and 2 bases, with 19 bases remaining between them. The germline V gene encodes CDR1 SEHNR and CDR2 FQNEAQ (reference sequence). The CDR3 sequence is 15 residues long.

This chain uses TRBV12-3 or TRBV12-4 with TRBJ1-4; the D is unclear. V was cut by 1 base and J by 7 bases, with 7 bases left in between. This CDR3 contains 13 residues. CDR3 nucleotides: TGTGCCAGCAGTTTAGTACGGACTGAAAAACTGTTTTTT. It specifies CASSLVRTEKLFF.

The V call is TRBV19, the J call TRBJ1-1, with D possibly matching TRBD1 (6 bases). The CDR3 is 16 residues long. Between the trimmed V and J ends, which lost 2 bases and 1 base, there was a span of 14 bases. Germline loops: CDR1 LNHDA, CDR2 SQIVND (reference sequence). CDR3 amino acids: CASSILTGSRNTEAFF. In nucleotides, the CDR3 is TGTGCCAGTAGTATATTAACAGGGTCAAGGAACACTGAAGCTTTCTTT.

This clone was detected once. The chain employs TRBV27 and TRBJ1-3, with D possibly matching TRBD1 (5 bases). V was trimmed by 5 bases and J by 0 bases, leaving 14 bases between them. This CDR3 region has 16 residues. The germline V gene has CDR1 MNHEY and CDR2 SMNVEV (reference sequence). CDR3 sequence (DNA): TGTGCCAGCAGTCCCAGGGACTCGAGCTCTGGAAACACCATATATTTT. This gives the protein CASSPRDSSSGNTIYF.

The CDR3: CASSIDRGSSYNSPLHF. The DNA of the CDR3 is TGTGCCAGTAGTATCGACAGGGGAAGCTCCTATAATTCACCCCTCCACTTT. The chain carries TRBV19 and TRBJ1-6; 8 bases map to TRBD1. Germline V gene sequence: CDR1 LNHDA, CDR2 SQIVND (reference sequence). The J segment lost 0 bases and the V segment lost 3 bases, leaving 4 bases of the junction unmatched. The CDR3 loop spans 17 amino acids.

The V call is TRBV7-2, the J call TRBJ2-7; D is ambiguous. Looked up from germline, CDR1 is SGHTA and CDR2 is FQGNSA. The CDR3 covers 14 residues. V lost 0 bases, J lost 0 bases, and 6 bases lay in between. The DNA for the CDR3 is TGTGCCAGCAGCTTAGCCCGGAGCTCCTACGAGCAGTACTTC. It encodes CASSLARSSYEQYF. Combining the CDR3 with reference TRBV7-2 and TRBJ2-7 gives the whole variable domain GAGVSQSPSNKVTEKGKDVELRCDPISGHTALYWYRQSLGQGLEFLIYFQGNSAPDKSGLPSDRFSAERTGGSVSTLTIQRTQQEDSAVYLCASSLARSSYEQYFGPGTRLTVT.

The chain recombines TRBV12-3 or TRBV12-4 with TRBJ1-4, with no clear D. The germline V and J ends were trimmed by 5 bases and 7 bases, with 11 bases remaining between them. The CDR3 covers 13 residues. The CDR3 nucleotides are TGTGCCAGCAGTCGACACAGCACTGAAAAACTGTTTTTT. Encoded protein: CASSRHSTEKLFF.

The CDR3 loop is CASSYSLDRNQPQHF. The DNA for the CDR3 is TGTGCCAGCAGTTACTCCCTGGACAGGAATCAGCCCCAGCATTTT. The gene calls are TRBV6-5 and TRBJ1-5; 7 bases fit TRBD1. After removal of 0 bases from V and 4 bases from J, the junction contained 3 bases not matched to a gene. CDR3 length: 15 residues. Germline CDR1 is MNHEY and CDR2 is SVGAGI.

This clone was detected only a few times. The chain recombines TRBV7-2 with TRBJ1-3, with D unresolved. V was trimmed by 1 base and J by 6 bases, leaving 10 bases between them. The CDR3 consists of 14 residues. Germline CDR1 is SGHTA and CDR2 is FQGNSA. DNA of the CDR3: TGTGCCAGCAGCTTAGAACAGATTCAAAACACCATATATTTT. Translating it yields CASSLEQIQNTIYF.

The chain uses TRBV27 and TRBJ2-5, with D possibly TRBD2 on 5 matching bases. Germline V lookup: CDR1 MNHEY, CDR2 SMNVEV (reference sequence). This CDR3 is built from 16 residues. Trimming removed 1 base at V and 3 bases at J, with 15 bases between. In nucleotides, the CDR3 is TGTGCCAGCAGTTTATGGAGCGGAGACGGCAAAGAGACCCAGTACTTC. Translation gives CASSLWSGDGKETQYF.

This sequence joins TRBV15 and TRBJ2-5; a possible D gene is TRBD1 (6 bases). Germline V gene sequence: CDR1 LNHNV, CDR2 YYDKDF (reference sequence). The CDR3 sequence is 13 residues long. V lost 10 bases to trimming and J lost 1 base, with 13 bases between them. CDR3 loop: CAIPGHVQETQYF. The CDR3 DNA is TGTGCCATACCGGGACACGTCCAAGAGACCCAGTACTTC. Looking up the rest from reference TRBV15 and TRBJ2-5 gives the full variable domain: DAMVIQNPRYQVTQFGKPVTLSCSQTLNHNVMYWYQQKSSQAPKLLFHYYDKDFNNEADTPDNFQSRRPNTSFCFLDIRSPGLGDTAMYLCAIPGHVQETQYFGPGTRLLVL.

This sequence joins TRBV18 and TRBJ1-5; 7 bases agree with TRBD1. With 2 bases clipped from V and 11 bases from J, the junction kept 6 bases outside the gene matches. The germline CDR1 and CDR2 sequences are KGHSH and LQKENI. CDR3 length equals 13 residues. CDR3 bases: TGTGCCAGCTCACCAAACCGGGACAGCGCCCAGCATTTT. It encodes CASSPNRDSAQHF.